Below, 10 T cell receptor beta chains from the same sample are listed, as sequenced in a study of blood T cells in healthy people across ages. PCR was performed a second time for 7 to 11 cycles using a sample-barcoded 5' primer and a J-beta primer mix. TCRdb re-analysed the 5' RACE reads in MiXCR, keeping a single row per CDR3 protein. The sample contains 550,000 to 800,000 distinct CDR3 sequences, less than 40% of which appear only once. The material sequenced was blood. The receptors shown here come from a woman older than 75 in good health.

The chain is built from TRBV3-1 and TRBJ2-5; tentative D call: TRBD2 (5 bases). In germline, CDR1 is LGHDT, CDR2 YNNKEL (reference sequence). V was cut by 2 bases and J by 14 bases, with 15 bases left in between. This CDR3 region has 12 residues. CDR3 loop: CASSQTAWEQYF. In DNA form, the CDR3 reads TGTGCCAGCAGCCAAACAGCGTGGGAGCAATACTTC.

Concerning this clonotype: The junction does not match germline at one end; this may be a read error. This rearrangement joins TRBV7-9 to TRBJ2-7, with a possible D match to TRBD2 (5 bases). Germline V CDR1 and CDR2: SEHNR, FQNEAQ (reference sequence). This CDR3 contains 15 residues. The CDR3 is CACSHRTSRAYERYF. CDR3 DNA sequence: TGTGCCTGCAGCCATCGGACCTCGCGGGCTTACGAGCGGTACTTC. The variable domain in full, with the rest retrieved from reference TRBV7-9 and TRBJ2-7, is DTGVSQNPRHKITKRGQNVTFRCDPISEHNRLYWYRQTLGQGPEFLTYFQNEAQLEKSRLLSDRFSAERPKGSFSTLEIQRTEQGDSAMYLCACSHRTSRAYERYFGPGTRLTVT.

This clonotype was seen many times. The chain uses TRBV30 and TRBJ1-2; D gene ambiguous. The germline V and J ends were trimmed by 4 bases and 0 bases, with 12 bases remaining between them. The CDR3 length is 14 residues. Per the germline V gene, CDR1 is GTSNPN and CDR2 is SVGIG (reference sequence). CDR3 loop: CAWTPGVTNYGYTF. CDR3 DNA: TGTGCCTGGACTCCCGGGGTTACTAACTATGGCTACACCTTC.

The gene calls are TRBV28 and TRBJ1-2; no definite D call. Trimming removed 5 bases at V and 8 bases at J, with 12 bases between. The CDR3 covers 12 residues. Per the germline V gene, CDR1 is MDHEN and CDR2 is SYDVKM. The CDR3 here is CASSRDVEGYTF. DNA for the CDR3: TGTGCCAGCAGTCGCGACGTGGAGGGCTACACCTTC.

The chain carries TRBV28 and TRBJ2-4; possible D gene TRBD2, 6 bases. The germline gives CDR1 MDHEN, CDR2 SYDVKM. This CDR3 contains 13 residues. V lost 7 bases and J lost 5, with 12 bases in between. CDR3 amino acids: CASNRDLQNIQYF. As DNA, the CDR3 is TGTGCCAGCAACCGGGACTTACAAAACATTCAGTACTTC.

This chain uses TRBV4-2 with TRBJ2-7, with 7 nucleotides matching TRBD2. Germline lookup yields CDR1 LGHNA and CDR2 YNFKEQ. The CDR3 totals 15 residues. J was trimmed by 4 bases and V by 0 bases; bases with no gene match: 6. The CDR3 here is CASSQDFAGEYEQYF. CDR3 DNA: TGTGCCAGCAGCCAAGATTTCGCGGGAGAGTACGAGCAGTACTTC.

The chain joins TRBV18 to TRBJ1-2; 9 nucleotides line up with TRBD1. This CDR3 region has 14 residues. Germline V CDR1 and CDR2: KGHSH, LQKENI. V lost 2 bases, J lost 7 bases, and 5 bases stayed unmatched. The CDR3 DNA is TGTGCCAGCTCACCAGACAGGGGGAGTGTTGGCTACACCTTC. Translating gives CASSPDRGSVGYTF.

V gene TRBV11-2 combines with J gene TRBJ1-2, with 8 bases fitting TRBD1. From germline, CDR1 is SGHAT and CDR2 FQNNGV. With V trimmed by 2 bases and J by 6 bases, 11 bases remained unmatched. The CDR3 loop spans 16 amino acids. This CDR3 reads CASSLSQFQGANGYTF. The CDR3 nucleotides are TGTGCCAGCAGCTTATCTCAATTTCAGGGGGCGAATGGCTACACCTTC.

This clonotype was counted between two and nine times. V is TRBV2 and J is TRBJ1-1; D not certain. The V end was cut by 3 bases, the J end by 2 bases, with 10 bases between. The germline gives CDR1 SNHLY, CDR2 FYNNEI. The CDR3 is made up of 14 amino acids. Here the CDR3 DNA reads TGTGCCAGCAGTGATTTGGACCCAAACACTGAAGCTTTCTTT. Encoded protein: CASSDLDPNTEAFF.

The rearrangement joins TRBV19 to TRBJ2-7, with D perhaps TRBD1 (6 bases). V lost 5 bases and J 2 bases, leaving 13 bases between the germline ends. The germline V gene encodes CDR1 LNHDA and CDR2 SQIVND (reference sequence). This CDR3 spans 14 amino acids. The CDR3, as DNA: TGTGCCAGTAGTTCCCGGGACACCCCCTACGAGCAGTACTTC. Protein: CASSSRDTPYEQYF. Complete variable domain (other parts from reference TRBV19 and TRBJ2-7): DGGITQSPKYLFRKEGQNVTLSCEQNLNHDAMYWYRQDPGQGLRLIYYSQIVNDFQKGDIAEGYSVSREKKESFPLTVTSAQKNPTAFYLCASSSRDTPYEQYFGPGTRLTVT.